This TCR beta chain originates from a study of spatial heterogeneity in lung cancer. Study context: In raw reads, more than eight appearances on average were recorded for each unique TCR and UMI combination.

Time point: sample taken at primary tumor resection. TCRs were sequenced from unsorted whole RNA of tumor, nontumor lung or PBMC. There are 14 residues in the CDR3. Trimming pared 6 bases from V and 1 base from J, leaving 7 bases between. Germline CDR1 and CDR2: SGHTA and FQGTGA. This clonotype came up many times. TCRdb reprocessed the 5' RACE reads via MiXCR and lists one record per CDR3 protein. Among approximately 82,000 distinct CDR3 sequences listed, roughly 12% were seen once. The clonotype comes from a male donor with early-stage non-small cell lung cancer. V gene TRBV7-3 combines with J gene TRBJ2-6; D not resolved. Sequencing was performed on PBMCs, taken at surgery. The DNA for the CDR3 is TGTGCCAGCAGTCCTTCTTCTGGGGCCAACGTCCTGACTTTC. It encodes CASSPSSGANVLTF.